These 16 T cell receptor beta chains originate from one sample sequenced in a study of blood T cell repertoires in COVID-19. Sequencing was performed with immunoSEQ multiplex PCR; in TCRdb, only in-frame clones are kept and a portion is missing. The sample shows hundreds of thousands of clones, 75% to 90% of them seen only once. Source material: peripheral blood. Every receptor here comes from a woman aged 50 to 60 with COVID-19, enrolled during active disease.

The rearrangement links TRBV30 to TRBJ2-7; D not certain. Germline CDR1 and CDR2: GTSNPN and SVGIG (reference sequence). V was shortened by 2 bases and J by 6 bases, with 11 bases between the two germline ends. The CDR3 has 12 residues. The CDR3 DNA reads as TGTGCCTGGAGTATCCGAGAGCTCGAGCAGTACTTC. This translates into CAWSIRELEQYF.

Regarding this clone: The junction and the germline gene differ at one end; a read error may be behind it. This rearrangement joins TRBV9 to TRBJ2-3; D gene uncertain. This CDR3 comprises 13 residues. The germline V gene encodes CDR1 SGDLS and CDR2 YYNGEE. The CDR3 DNA is TGTGCCAGCAGCGTAGCGGTGATAGATGCGCAGTATTTT. Amino acid sequence: CASSVAVIDAQYF. Variable domain in full (rest from reference TRBV9 and TRBJ2-3): DSGVTQTPKHLITATGQRVTLRCSPRSGDLSVYWYQQSLDQGLQFLIQYYNGEERAKGNILERFSAQQFPDLHSELNLSSLELGDSALYFCASSVAVIDAQYFGPGTRLTVL.

V gene TRBV19 combines with J gene TRBJ2-7; TRBD2 matches 12 bases. The germline gives CDR1 LNHDA, CDR2 SQIVND (reference sequence). The CDR3 length is 14 residues. CDR3 residues: CAVASGRGRDEQYF. CDR3 in DNA: TGTGCAGTGGCTAGCGGGAGGGGCCGGGACGAGCAGTACTTC. The full variable domain, its missing parts supplied by reference TRBV19 and TRBJ2-7, is DGGITQSPKYLFRKEGQNVTLSCEQNLNHDAMYWYRQDPGQGLRLIYYSQIVNDFQKGDIAEGYSVSREKKESFPLTVTSAQKNPTAFYLCAVASGRGRDEQYFGPGTRLTVT.

V is TRBV30 and J is TRBJ2-2, with D perhaps matching TRBD1 (5 bases). This CDR3 is built from 14 residues. CDR1 GTSNPN and CDR2 SVGIG come from the germline V gene (reference sequence). The CDR3 sequence is CAVHPGRDTGELFF. The CDR3 nucleotides are TGTGCTGTGCACCCGGGCAGGGACACCGGGGAGCTGTTTTTT.

CDR3 bases: TGTGCCAGCAGCGTAGATGGGGGCCTCAGCAACGAGCAGTTCTTC. It encodes CASSVDGGLSNEQFF. The chain has TRBV9 and TRBJ2-1, with D possibly matching TRBD1 (6 bases). CDR3 size: 15 residues. Trimming took off 0 bases at V and 10 bases at J, with 17 bases between the two ends. The germline CDR1 and CDR2 sequences are SGDLS and YYNGEE.

This clone was seen only once. The rearrangement joins TRBV9 to TRBJ2-3; possible D gene TRBD2, 6 bases. Per germline, CDR1 SGDLS and CDR2 YYNGEE. V dropped 0 bases and J dropped 3 bases, with 8 bases sitting between them. This CDR3 comprises 14 residues. CDR3 loop: CASSVDGSTDTQYF. DNA for the CDR3: TGTGCCAGCAGCGTAGACGGGAGTACAGATACGCAGTATTTT.

The chain uses TRBV4-3 and TRBJ2-7, with D perhaps TRBD1 (5 bases). The germline V and J ends were trimmed by 4 bases and 7 bases, with 20 bases remaining between them. CDR1 is LGHNA, CDR2 YSLEER, per germline. The CDR3 totals 15 residues. DNA of the CDR3: TGCGCCAGCAGCCCATCGGGTCCCAGGGTGTGGGAGCAGTACTTC. It is translated as CASSPSGPRVWEQYF.

The chain recombines TRBV30 with TRBJ1-2; 8 nucleotides align to TRBD1. The CDR3 has 15 residues. Germline CDR1 is GTSNPN and CDR2 is SVGIG (reference sequence). J was trimmed by 1 base and V by 0 bases; bases with no gene match: 4. CDR3: CAWSVEQGDNYGYTF. CDR3 coding DNA: TGTGCCTGGAGTGTAGAACAGGGGGATAACTATGGCTACACCTTC.

This clone was detected only once. The V gene is TRBV27, the J gene TRBJ1-3; the match to TRBD1 covers 10 bases. This CDR3 spans 16 amino acids. Germline V gene sequence: CDR1 MNHEY, CDR2 SMNVEV (reference sequence). Losses at the gene ends were 6 bases for V and 7 bases for J; bases not matched to a gene: 12. Here the CDR3 reads CASSPFGTGVRNTIYF. The CDR3 DNA reads TGTGCCAGCAGCCCATTCGGGACAGGGGTCAGGAACACCATATATTTT.

This clone was found once. The chain links TRBV9 to TRBJ2-4, with 8 bases fitting TRBD1. The germline CDR1 and CDR2 sequences are SGDLS and YYNGEE. V dropped 0 bases and J dropped 0; count of bases not matched to a gene: 11. This CDR3 has 19 residues. This chain's CDR3 is CASSVDTGQGKLAKNIQYF. The CDR3 DNA reads TGTGCCAGCAGCGTAGATACCGGACAGGGCAAACTAGCCAAAAACATTCAGTACTTC.

This clone was seen a single time. V is TRBV5-8 and J is TRBJ1-4; D gene unclear. V lost 5 bases to trimming and J lost 4 bases, with 18 bases between them. The CDR3 length is 16 residues. Germline V gives CDR1 SGHTS, CDR2 YDEGEE. The CDR3 nucleotides are TGTGCCAGCAGATACAGAATCGGCATTAGTAATGAAAAACTGTTTTTT. Translating gives CASRYRIGISNEKLFF.

The V gene is TRBV6-1, the J gene TRBJ2-1, with 10 bases lining up with TRBD1. The V gene's germline CDR1 is MNHNS and CDR2 SASEGT. This CDR3 has 15 residues. V was clipped by 3 bases and J by 4 bases; unmatched bases: 3. The CDR3 loop is CASSEDRGLYNEQFF. The DNA of the CDR3 is TGTGCCAGCAGTGAGGACAGGGGGTTGTACAATGAGCAGTTCTTC.

The chain employs TRBV7-2 and TRBJ1-6; the D gene is possibly TRBD1 (5 bases). Germline values: CDR1 SGHTA, CDR2 FQGNSA. This CDR3 has 17 amino acids. V lost 5 bases, J lost 7 bases, and 21 bases lay in between. This CDR3 reads CASSQPAGGRLNSPLHF. Here the CDR3 DNA reads TGTGCCAGCAGCCAACCCGCCGGGGGAAGGCTAAATTCACCCCTCCACTTT.

The chain links TRBV27 to TRBJ1-1; possible D gene TRBD1, 6 bases. Trimming pared 4 bases from V and 1 base from J, leaving 16 bases between. The CDR3 sequence is 16 residues long. From germline, CDR1 is MNHEY and CDR2 SMNVEV (reference sequence). The CDR3 sequence: CASSSLGAGRNTEAFF. CDR3 nucleotides: TGTGCCAGCAGTTCCCTGGGGGCAGGGCGGAACACTGAAGCTTTCTTT.

This chain uses TRBV10-2 with TRBJ2-7; TRBD1 matches at 9 bases. CDR3 length equals 15 residues. Germline trimming cut 4 bases from V and 2 bases from J; bases unmatched to any gene: 6. The V gene's germline CDR1 is WSHSY and CDR2 SAAADI. The CDR3 reads CASSGRTGVTYEQYF. DNA of the CDR3: TGCGCCAGCAGTGGCCGGACAGGGGTAACCTACGAGCAGTACTTC.

The chain recombines TRBV5-1 with TRBJ2-3, with TRBD1 identical over 7 bases. The CDR3 sequence is 13 residues long. From germline, CDR1 is SGHRS and CDR2 YFSETQ. Losses at the gene ends were 4 bases for V and 5 bases for J; bases not matched to a gene: 4. This chain's CDR3 is CASSTGARDTQYF. In nucleotides, the CDR3 is TGCGCCAGCAGCACAGGGGCCAGAGATACGCAGTATTTT.